Following are 28 T cell receptor beta chains from one sample sequenced in a study of cytomegalovirus exposure and HLA in healthy donors. 60 Vbeta and 13 Jbeta primers were used in PCR. Assay: immunoSEQ multiplex PCR; the TCRdb copy retains only in-frame clones and omits some. The sample carries approximately 150,000 clones, about 75% recorded once. Material for sequencing was PBMCs. These receptors all come from a man aged 18-30 years in good health and CMV-seropositive.

V usage is TRBV10-3 and J usage is TRBJ2-2; D not resolved. Trimming cost V 7 bases and J 0 bases, with 12 bases left between them. The CDR3 runs 15 residues. Germline CDR1 is ENHRY and CDR2 is SYGVKD. CDR3 bases: TGTGCCATCAAGTGGTCGGGTACGAACACCGGGGAGCTGTTTTTT. This encodes CAIKWSGTNTGELFF.

The table lists this clone with a few counts. The V call is TRBV18, the J call TRBJ2-2; 8 bases agree with TRBD2. The ends lost 4 bases at V and 4 bases at J; junction bases unmatched: 5. The germline gives CDR1 KGHSH, CDR2 LQKENI. The CDR3 length is 15 residues. This CDR3 is CASSLAGYITGELFF. The CDR3 DNA reads as TGTGCCAGCTCACTAGCGGGATACATCACCGGGGAGCTGTTTTTT.

The chain recombines TRBV7-3 with TRBJ2-1; TRBD1 agrees at 9 bases. After removal of 5 bases from V and 4 bases from J, the junction contained 12 bases not matched to a gene. The CDR3 consists of 17 residues. Germline CDR1 SGHTA, CDR2 FQGTGA. The CDR3 nucleotides read TGTGCCAGCAGCAAAACTACAGGGGGCGGGGTTTACAATGAGCAGTTCTTC. Its protein is CASSKTTGGGVYNEQFF. The full variable domain, rest sourced from reference TRBV7-3 and TRBJ2-1, is GAGVSQTPSNKVTEKGKYVELRCDPISGHTALYWYRQSLGQGPEFLIYFQGTGAADDSGLPNDRFFAVRPEGSVSTLKIQRTERGDSAVYLCASSKTTGGGVYNEQFFGPGTRLTVL.

This clone was detected once. The CDR3 loop reads CAWSVRFSGLPYEQYF. CDR3 nucleotide sequence: TGTGCCTGGAGTGTACGATTTTCGGGACTTCCCTACGAGCAGTACTTC. V gene TRBV30 combines with J gene TRBJ2-7, with a weak D call TRBD2 (6 bases). The CDR3 covers 16 residues. Per germline, CDR1 GTSNPN and CDR2 SVGIG (reference sequence). V shed 0 bases and J shed 2 bases, with 17 bases lying between them. Full variable domain (rest looked up from reference TRBV30 and TRBJ2-7): SQTIHQWPATLVQPVGSPLSLECTVEGTSNPNLYWYRQAAGRGLQLLFYSVGIGQISSEVPQNLSASRPQDRQFILSSKKLLLSDSGFYLCAWSVRFSGLPYEQYFGPGTRLTVT.

The chain has TRBV19 and TRBJ1-2; 10 nucleotides line up with TRBD1. The CDR3 runs 12 residues. Germline V CDR1 and CDR2: LNHDA, SQIVND (reference sequence). Trimming at V came to 5 bases and at J to 8 bases, leaving 2 bases not matched to a gene. This chain's CDR3 is CASSSTGGGYTF. In nucleotides, the CDR3 is TGTGCCAGTAGTTCGACAGGGGGCGGCTACACCTTC.

Note on this clone: Germline and junction disagree at one end, which may indicate a read error. The chain joins TRBV6-5 to TRBJ1-2; D uncertain. Germline lookup yields CDR1 MNHEY and CDR2 SVGAGI. This CDR3 has 16 residues. DNA of the CDR3: TGTGCCAGCAGTTACTCGATTTTCGCGGAGTTCTATGGCTACCCCTTC. Translation gives CASSYSIFAEFYGYPF.

The genes are TRBV7-2 and TRBJ2-1, with 11 positions matching TRBD2. The CDR3 is made up of 15 amino acids. Germline V CDR1 and CDR2: SGHTA, FQGNSA. V lost 8 bases to trimming and J lost 7 bases; unmatched junction nucleotides: 10. Here the CDR3 DNA reads TGTGCCAGCGTTCTCTCTCGGACTAGCGGGAATGAGCAGTTCTTC. The encoded protein is CASVLSRTSGNEQFF.

This clone was recorded only once. This chain connects TRBV4-1 to TRBJ2-5; D call uncertain. The J call may be faulty, since TRBJ2-7 better matches the DNA end. Germline CDR1 reads MGHRA; CDR2 reads YSYEKL. The CDR3 loop spans 13 amino acids. The CDR3 region is CASSPTVAGEQYF. Written as DNA, the CDR3 is TGCGCCAGCAGCCCGACGGTGGCAGGCGAGCAGTACTTC.

The gene calls are TRBV27 and TRBJ2-1, with D possibly TRBD1 on 6 matching bases. In germline, CDR1 is MNHEY, CDR2 SMNVEV (reference sequence). V dropped 3 bases and J dropped 10 bases, with 19 bases sitting between them. The CDR3 is made up of 15 amino acids. The CDR3 DNA follows: TGTGCCAGCAGTTTCCTTGACAGGTCCAAGGGGGAGCAGTTCTTC. Translated: CASSFLDRSKGEQFF.

This clone was found once. The chain links TRBV5-4 to TRBJ1-5, with D tentatively TRBD1 (6 bases). Deletions cut 0 bases from V and 2 bases from J, with 6 bases between. CDR3 length: 14 residues. CDR1 and CDR2 (germline): SGHNT, YYREEE (reference sequence). The CDR3 region is CASSLEGGNQPQHF. Here the CDR3 DNA reads TGTGCCAGCAGCTTGGAGGGGGGCAATCAGCCCCAGCATTTT.

This sequence joins TRBV28 and TRBJ2-4; no reliable D call. Trimming took off 4 bases at V and 10 bases at J, with 11 bases between the two ends. CDR3 length: 12 amino acids. Germline V lookup: CDR1 MDHEN, CDR2 SYDVKM. The CDR3: CASSSSVTIQYF. The CDR3 DNA is TGTGCCAGCAGTTCCAGCGTGACGATTCAGTACTTC.

This clone showed up just once. The chain combines TRBV10-2 with TRBJ2-5; 10 bases align to TRBD2. Trimming removed 7 bases from V and 4 bases from J; junction bases left unmatched: 6. The CDR3 has 14 amino acids. Germline V gene data show CDR1 as WSHSY and CDR2 as SAAADI. Written as DNA, the CDR3 is TGCGCCAGCAAGCTAGCGGGAGTGAGAGAGACCCAGTACTTC. Its protein is CASKLAGVRETQYF.

This clone was recorded once. The gene calls are TRBV29-1 and TRBJ2-3, with 10 positions matching TRBD2. Trimming cost V 5 bases and J 6 bases; bases outside gene matches: 8. Germline CDR1 reads SQVTM; CDR2 reads ANQGSEA. The CDR3 consists of 14 residues. CDR3 in amino acids: CSVNGLAAPDTQYF. The CDR3 nucleotides read TGCAGCGTTAACGGACTAGCGGCCCCGGATACGCAGTATTTT.

Only a few counts were recorded for this clone. This sequence joins TRBV11-2 and TRBJ2-3; TRBD2 matches at 9 bases. From germline, CDR1 is SGHAT and CDR2 FQNNGV. J gave up 0 bases and V 1 base, and 5 bases lay outside the gene matches. The CDR3 loop spans 17 amino acids. CDR3: CASSLGLAVTSTDTQYF. The CDR3 nucleotides read TGTGCCAGCAGCTTAGGACTAGCGGTGACTAGCACAGATACGCAGTATTTT.

The genes are TRBV7-3 and TRBJ1-3; D unresolved. From germline, CDR1 is SGHTA and CDR2 FQGTGA. The CDR3 spans 13 residues. Trimming pared 0 bases from V and 4 bases from J, leaving 4 bases between. The CDR3 loop reads CASSLTPGNTIYF. DNA for the CDR3: TGTGCCAGCAGCTTAACTCCAGGAAACACCATATATTTT.

The gene calls are TRBV5-1 and TRBJ2-7, with 9 bases that match TRBD2. Germline CDR1 SGHRS, CDR2 YFSETQ. The V gene end was trimmed by 0 bases and the J gene end by 4 bases; junction bases not matched to a gene: 8. CDR3 length: 16 residues. The CDR3 coding sequence is TGCGCCAGCAGCTTGGGCTATAGCGGGAGTACGTACGAGCAGTACTTC. This codes for CASSLGYSGSTYEQYF. Full variable domain (rest looked up from reference TRBV5-1 and TRBJ2-7): KAGVTQTPRYLIKTRGQQVTLSCSPISGHRSVSWYQQTPGQGLQFLFEYFSETQRNKGNFPGRFSGRQFSNSRSEMNVSTLELGDSALYLCASSLGYSGSTYEQYFGPGTRLTVT.

V and J are TRBV7-9 and TRBJ1-2; D is perhaps TRBD1 (5 bases). Per the germline V gene, CDR1 is SEHNR and CDR2 is FQNEAQ (reference sequence). The CDR3 contains 13 residues. V lost 5 bases, J lost 4 bases, and 11 bases lay in between. This CDR3 reads CASSPDSLYGYTF. The CDR3 nucleotides are TGTGCCAGCAGCCCTGACAGCCTCTATGGCTACACCTTC. The whole variable domain, remainder taken from reference TRBV7-9 and TRBJ1-2, is DTGVSQNPRHKITKRGQNVTFRCDPISEHNRLYWYRQTLGQGPEFLTYFQNEAQLEKSRLLSDRFSAERPKGSFSTLEIQRTEQGDSAMYLCASSPDSLYGYTFGSGTRLTVV.

In its sample, this clone was seen a few times. The chain carries TRBV28 and TRBJ1-1; perhaps TRBD1 as D (5 bases). This CDR3 spans 14 amino acids. The V gene's germline CDR1 is MDHEN and CDR2 SYDVKM. V gave up 5 bases and J gave up 8 bases, with 18 bases separating them. CDR3 coding DNA: TGTGCCAGCAGTACTACTACGGGGGGTAGAGAAGCTTTCTTT. Translation: CASSTTTGGREAFF.

V gene TRBV30 combines with J gene TRBJ2-3, with D perhaps TRBD1 (5 bases). Germline CDR1 and CDR2: GTSNPN and SVGIG (reference sequence). The CDR3 consists of 14 residues. The V and J ends lost 4 bases and 0 bases respectively, with 11 bases between them. CDR3 DNA: TGTGCCTGGACGACAGCCTCTAGCACAGATACGCAGTATTTT. Its translation: CAWTTASSTDTQYF.

The V gene is TRBV20-1, the J gene TRBJ2-1; D perhaps matches TRBD2 (5 bases). The CDR3 has 11 residues. Trimming shortened V by 4 bases and J by 9 bases, and 10 bases separated the two germline ends. CDR1 is DFQATT and CDR2 is SNEGSKA in the germline V gene (reference sequence). The CDR3 sequence is CSATLAGEQFF. In nucleotides, the CDR3 is TGCAGTGCTACGCTAGCCGGTGAGCAGTTCTTC.

The chain joins TRBV19 to TRBJ1-2; TRBD1 is a possible D gene (5 bases). The CDR3 is 16 residues long. The germline CDR1 and CDR2 sequences are LNHDA and SQIVND (reference sequence). V was trimmed by 4 bases and J by 1 base, leaving 16 bases between them. The CDR3 sequence: CASSKGAATVNYGYTF. The CDR3 nucleotides read TGTGCCAGTAGTAAAGGGGCCGCAACCGTTAACTATGGCTACACCTTC.

In DNA, the CDR3 is TGTGCCTGGAGTGTACATCAGGAGACCCAGTACTTC. Translated: CAWSVHQETQYF. The V gene is TRBV30, the J gene TRBJ2-5; D remains ambiguous. Germline CDR1 is GTSNPN and CDR2 is SVGIG (reference sequence). This CDR3 contains 12 residues. Trimming took off 0 bases at V and 5 bases at J, with 7 bases between the two ends.

This clone was picked up a small number of times. The chain carries TRBV13 and TRBJ2-7, with a tentative D call TRBD2 (5 bases). Germline V gene sequence: CDR1 PRHDT, CDR2 FYEKMQ (reference sequence). Trimming shortened V by 8 bases and J by 1 base, and 12 bases separated the two germline ends. The CDR3 has 13 amino acids. The CDR3 DNA follows: TGTGCCAGCTTAGCTAGCTGGTCCTACGAGCAGTACTTC. Translation gives CASLASWSYEQYF.

V gene TRBV28 combines with J gene TRBJ2-7, with 8 nucleotides matching TRBD1. CDR3 length: 15 residues. V dropped 6 bases and J dropped 3; count of bases not matched to a gene: 10. In germline, CDR1 is MDHEN, CDR2 SYDVKM. The DNA for the CDR3 is TGTGCCAGCAGGCCAGTCGGGACAGGTTACTACGAGCAGTACTTC. This encodes CASRPVGTGYYEQYF.

This chain joins TRBV4-1 and TRBJ2-7; TRBD2 aligns across 7 bases. Germline V gives CDR1 MGHRA, CDR2 YSYEKL. After removal of 3 bases from V and 4 bases from J, the junction contained 9 bases not matched to a gene. The CDR3 is 15 amino acids. The CDR3, as DNA: TGCGCCAGCAGCCAGGCTCACGGGAGGATATACGAGCAGTACTTC. Protein product: CASSQAHGRIYEQYF.

The J gene is TRBJ1-1, the V gene TRBV25-1, with D maybe TRBD1 (6 bases). Germline V gene lookup returns CDR1 MGHDK and CDR2 SYGVNS. The CDR3 has 14 residues. Trimming cost V 4 bases and J 1 base, with 10 bases left between them. The DNA of the CDR3 is TGTGCCAGCAGTGCAACAGGGAGGAACACTGAAGCTTTCTTT. It encodes CASSATGRNTEAFF.

This chain connects TRBV27 to TRBJ2-1; 8 bases match TRBD1. Trimming removed 5 bases from V and 0 bases from J; junction bases left unmatched: 6. CDR3 size: 16 residues. Germline CDR1 MNHEY, CDR2 SMNVEV (reference sequence). CDR3 sequence reads: CASSPGTGDSYNEQFF. The CDR3 DNA sequence: TGTGCCAGCAGTCCCGGGACAGGCGACTCCTACAATGAGCAGTTCTTC.

V usage is TRBV30 and J usage is TRBJ2-7; D remains unclear. The germline V gene has CDR1 GTSNPN and CDR2 SVGIG (reference sequence). Trimming removed 0 bases from V and 6 bases from J, with 12 bases in between. This CDR3 region has 13 residues. The CDR3 DNA reads as TGTGCCTGGAGTGTCTCCTACCGTGCCGAGCAGTACTTC. It encodes CAWSVSYRAEQYF. The full variable domain, in which reference TRBV30 and TRBJ2-7 provide the parts outside the CDR3, is SQTIHQWPATLVQPVGSPLSLECTVEGTSNPNLYWYRQAAGRGLQLLFYSVGIGQISSEVPQNLSASRPQDRQFILSSKKLLLSDSGFYLCAWSVSYRAEQYFGPGTRLTVT.